This TCR beta chain was obtained from a study of blood T cell repertoires in COVID-19 (dated by TCRdb to about 2020). At the level of the whole study: The collaborator samples originated in the United States, Italy and Spain and spanned the acute and convalescent phases of COVID-19. The material from the prospective study consisted of cDNA or gDNA derived from T cells, B-cell-depleted T cells, or PBMCs. Subjects who had been exposed to COVID-19, were actively infected with it, or had recovered from it provided the deeply sampled blood TCRbeta repertoires that made up the dataset. A freely available public database, intended as a resource for researchers studying the immune response to SARS-CoV-2, is where the repertoires were released. The samples were drawn from two sources: the first 160 participants of the ongoing ImmuneRACE study, and fewer than 1,500 subjects contributed by 6 global collaborators. Sample metadata almost always included a de-identified subject ID, COVID-19 status, age in years and sex. Where available, HLA class I and class II types were obtained from metadata supplied by the sample provider rather than from assay-based typing.

Participants in the prospective study were aged roughly 18 to 89 years, lived in 24 United States geographic areas, and enrolled through a virtual design. Cohort assignment in the prospective study relied on participant-reported clinical history from a screening survey and a study questionnaire. ImmuneRACE Cohort 3 recovered participants were defined by two consecutive negative NP/OP PCR tests, healthcare professional clearance, or symptom resolution. In the prospective study, whole blood, serum and a nasopharyngeal or oropharyngeal swab were collected from each participant by mobile phlebotomists. Over a roughly 2-month period, participants in the prospective study had the option of providing additional blood draws and questionnaires. Before DNA extraction, prospective study blood samples were shipped either frozen or at room temperature. TCRbeta CDR3 regions were amplified from genomic DNA using the immunoSEQ Assay, a bias-controlled multiplex PCR. The paper's data handling went like this. Nucleated cell counts per sample were estimated from amplification of reference gene primers within the assay. To quantify the absolute abundance of each unique TCRbeta CDR3 rearrangement, sequence reads were collapsed and filtered. Productive Simpson clonality was computed per sample as the square root of Simpson's diversity index over productive rearrangements. In TCRdb, the immuneACCESS table is reduced to in-frame sequences with V and J assigned. These tables do not hold every clone; where another copy was compared, an unresolved V gene accounts for under half, and the others remain unexplained. That table supplies the V and J calls and clone size; D and trimming were determined from the DNA. This sample has some 300,000 clones in its table, and under 90% of those were observed once. The top ten clonotypes cover about 9.4% of the sample.

CDR1 and CDR2, per the germline V gene (reference sequence), are GTSNPN and SVGIG. After removal of 0 bases from V and 4 bases from J, the junction retains 7 bases not matched to a gene. Its CDR3 holds 16 amino acids, cysteine through phenylalanine. Here the CDR3 DNA is all that survives: 48 bases in frame from base 1. Of note for this clone: Its antigen specificity is not known. The record has no base qualities; no much larger clone is one base away.

Here is what the overall study found, with its caveats: Clinical and demographic metadata were provided uncurated, with the amount varying by source and participant.

Recombination linked TRBV30 to TRBJ2-2, with TRBD2 matching 8 junction bases. Sequencing used PBMCs or T cells enriched from blood (not recorded which). This clonotype was obtained from a woman under 40 who had recovered from COVID-19. CDR3 sequence: CAWSVLLAGLTGELFF. The DNA sequence follows: TGTGCCTGGAGTGTATTGCTAGCGGGCCTCACCGGGGAGCTGTTTTTT.